This T cell receptor (beta chain) is from a study of OX40 agonist ivuxolimab in advanced cancers. For the wider study: The costimulatory receptor OX40 (CD134) was targeted by ivuxolimab, a fully human IgG2 agonistic monoclonal antibody. Intravenous ivuxolimab was administered to patients every 2 weeks at six dose levels: 0.01, 0.1, 0.3, 1.5, 3 and 10 mg/kg. Among the approximately 50 dose-escalation patients, some 20 had hepatocellular carcinoma, approximately 15 melanoma, 9 renal cell carcinoma and 9 head and neck cancer. In the dose-escalation cohort, approximately 80% of patients were male, and the mean age was approximately 60 years with a range of roughly 20 to 79. Patients were allowed to have had prior anti-PD-1, anti-PD-L1 or anti-CTLA-4 therapy, and approximately 40% of the dose-escalation patients had been treated with checkpoint inhibitors. Three dose-escalation patients achieved partial responses, one with hepatocellular carcinoma and two with cutaneous melanoma. The point of sequencing TCRbeta in the periphery was to test whether ivuxolimab changed TCR sequence diversity and drove clonal T-cell expansion. The paper describes the monotherapy dose-escalation part (N = 52 patients) of the phase I trial of ivuxolimab. Points the paper makes about the study in general: Which antigens the clonally expanded peripheral T cells were specific for was not determined. At doses of 0.1 to 3.0 mg/kg, clonal expansion of both CD4+ and CD8+ blood T cells was observed from baseline to week 6. In the 0.1-3.0 mg/kg groups, partial responders had among the lowest normalized peripheral clonal expansion, particularly in CD8+ T cells. After ivuxolimab, more expanded clones were found on average in CD8+ T cells than in CD4+ T cells. Low levels of normalized T-cell clonal expansion were also shown by some nonresponding patients.

Compared with germline, V lacks 1 base and J lacks 8 bases; bases without a gene match: 2. Via the germline V gene, CDR1 is SGHRS and CDR2 YFSETQ. Counted from cysteine to phenylalanine, this CDR3 has 13 amino acids. The CDR3 DNA has 39 bases and is translated from base 1. Genomic DNA was extracted from sorted cells for sequencing of the TCRbeta CDR3 region. The immunoSEQ Assay was used to sequence the TCRbeta CDR3 regions. TCRdb provides this immuneACCESS table in a form limited to in-frame rearrangements. Some clones are lacking; in checked studies, under half of them reflect an unresolved V gene, and why the rest are absent is not known. The sample records about 41,000 clones, more than 80% of which are singletons. The top ten hold around 3.9% of the sample. The trial excluded patients who had a history of autoimmune disease or were on systemic immunosuppression. In every dose cohort, peripheral blood was drawn for TCR sequencing at baseline, cycle 4 day 1, and cycle 7 day 1. The samples were drawn from a first-in-human, open-label, multicenter phase I dose-escalation trial of ivuxolimab. Adults with locally advanced or metastatic melanoma, renal cell carcinoma, hepatocellular carcinoma or head and neck squamous cell carcinoma were enrolled in the trial. Before TCR sequencing, CD4+ T cells and CD8+ T cells from peripheral blood were sorted into separate populations.

As to this clone: Which antigen it targets is not known. No qualities accompany the bases; no much larger clone lies one base away.

The receptor chain draws on TRBV5-1 and TRBJ2-1, with TRBD1 matching 8 junction bases. The TCR comes from an adult with an advanced solid tumor such as melanoma, head and neck, liver or kidney cancer. The material sequenced was CD4+ or CD8+ T cells sorted from blood, taken in a trial of the OX40 agonist ivuxolimab. The DNA sequence is as follows: TGCGCCAGCAGCTTGCAGGACAGGGATGAGCAGTTCTTC. This codes for CASSLQDRDEQFF.